Below, 14 T cell receptor beta chains from the same sample are listed, as sequenced in a study of shared clonotypes between healthy human individuals. Profiling relied on immunoSEQ multiplex PCR, and the TCRdb table lists in-frame clones only, not all of them. This table has around 1,100,000 clones, roughly 80% appearing once. Sequencing used memory CD4+ T cells from PBMCs. The subset: CD45RA-negative fraction. All receptors come from a man between 18 and 29 years old in good health. Some clones in this sample may be carry-over from other donors' samples.

In its sample, this clone was seen once. The rearrangement links TRBV5-1 to TRBJ2-6; D gene ambiguous. The CDR3 extends over 16 amino acids. V dropped 0 bases and J dropped 0 bases, with 7 bases sitting between them. CDR1 and CDR2 from the germline V gene are SGHRS and YFSETQ. The CDR3, as DNA: TGCGCCAGCAGCTTGGAACAAATCTCTGGGGCCAACGTCCTGACTTTC. Its protein is CASSLEQISGANVLTF.

V usage is TRBV5-1 and J usage is TRBJ1-1, with D hard to call. CDR1 is SGHRS and CDR2 is YFSETQ in the germline V gene. This CDR3 contains 15 residues. V was cut by 7 bases and J by 6 bases, with 22 bases left in between. This CDR3 is CASSNPRGFQAEAFF. The CDR3 nucleotides are TGCGCCAGCTCAAACCCCCGAGGTTTTCAGGCTGAAGCTTTCTTT. Full variable domain (missing parts from reference TRBV5-1 and TRBJ1-1): KAGVTQTPRYLIKTRGQQVTLSCSPISGHRSVSWYQQTPGQGLQFLFEYFSETQRNKGNFPGRFSGRQFSNSRSEMNVSTLELGDSALYLCASSNPRGFQAEAFFGQGTRLTVV.

The chain uses TRBV10-3 and TRBJ2-1; D ambiguous. V was shortened by 0 bases and J by 3 bases, with 9 bases between the two germline ends. The CDR3 covers 15 residues. The germline V gene has CDR1 ENHRY and CDR2 SYGVKD. The CDR3 spells CAISESSRFYNEQFF. The CDR3, as DNA: TGTGCCATCAGTGAGTCTAGCCGATTCTACAATGAGCAGTTCTTC.

The chain carries TRBV19 and TRBJ1-1, with D uncertain. V lost 3 bases, J lost 1 base, and 6 bases lay in between. Germline-derived CDR1 and CDR2 are LNHDA and SQIVND (reference sequence). CDR3 length equals 13 residues. The CDR3 loop reads CASSIRTNTEAFF. The CDR3 bases are TGTGCCAGTAGTATCAGGACGAACACTGAAGCTTTCTTT.

The V call is TRBV4-2, the J call TRBJ2-7; TRBD2 matches 8 bases. CDR3 length equals 17 residues. The trim removed 0 bases at V and 7 bases at J, leaving 14 bases unmatched. Germline loops: CDR1 LGHNA, CDR2 YNFKEQ. CDR3 sequence (DNA): TGTGCCAGCAGCCAAGATCTTGTGCGGGAGGTCGAAGGGGAGCAGTACTTC. This codes for CASSQDLVREVEGEQYF.

V gene TRBV9 combines with J gene TRBJ2-7; the match to TRBD1 covers 10 bases. V shed 4 bases, J shed 7 bases, and the junction held 8 bases outside the gene matches. The CDR3 runs to 14 residues. The germline gives CDR1 SGDLS, CDR2 YYNGEE. For the CDR3, the DNA is TGTGCCAGCAGCCCCCGACAGGGGGCGCGTGAGCAGTACTTC. It specifies CASSPRQGAREQYF. Full variable domain (remainder filled in from reference TRBV9 and TRBJ2-7): DSGVTQTPKHLITATGQRVTLRCSPRSGDLSVYWYQQSLDQGLQFLIQYYNGEERAKGNILERFSAQQFPDLHSELNLSSLELGDSALYFCASSPRQGAREQYFGPGTRLTVT.

The V and J genes are TRBV6-5 and TRBJ2-1; D might be TRBD2 (7 bases). This CDR3 contains 16 residues. Trimming removed 2 bases from V and 5 bases from J, with 16 bases in between. CDR1 and CDR2 from the germline V gene are MNHEY and SVGAGI. DNA for the CDR3: TGTGCCAGCAGTTACCGAGGGGGGAGGGCTCACAATGAGCAGTTCTTC. It encodes CASSYRGGRAHNEQFF.

This clone showed up just a few times. This chain uses TRBV27 with TRBJ2-6; D is undetermined. Deletions cut 6 bases from V and 0 bases from J, with 18 bases between. Germline-derived CDR1 and CDR2 are MNHEY and SMNVEV (reference sequence). The length of the CDR3 is 18 residues. The CDR3 DNA reads TGTGCCAGCAGAAAAGGGTGGGCGGCTGGCTCTGGGGCCAACGTCCTGACTTTC. Amino acid sequence: CASRKGWAAGSGANVLTF.

V gene TRBV9 combines with J gene TRBJ2-7; perhaps D is TRBD1 or TRBD2 (5 bases each). Germline CDR1 SGDLS, CDR2 YYNGEE. The CDR3 loop spans 14 amino acids. Trimming pared 6 bases from V and 0 bases from J, leaving 13 bases between. In DNA, the CDR3 is TGTGCCAGCAATCGGGACGGAGTCTCCTACGAGCAGTACTTC. Translating it yields CASNRDGVSYEQYF.

The chain uses TRBV20-1 and TRBJ1-1, with unresolved D. CDR3 length equals 10 residues. Trimming shortened V by 5 bases and J by 13 bases, and 14 bases separated the two germline ends. From germline, CDR1 is DFQATT and CDR2 SNEGSKA (reference sequence). This CDR3 reads CSAPLLKLFF. The DNA for the CDR3 is TGCAGTGCTCCCCTGCTGAAGCTTTTCTTT.

This clone showed up many times. The rearrangement links TRBV6-1 to TRBJ1-4; D possibly corresponds to TRBD1 (6 bases). The CDR3 has 14 residues. Germline CDR1 is MNHNS and CDR2 is SASEGT. V lost 6 bases and J lost 3, with 11 bases in between. The DNA for the CDR3 is TGTGCCAGCAGGCAAGGGGGGTCTAATGAAAAACTGTTTTTT. Protein: CASRQGGSNEKLFF.

This clone was seen a single time. The chain couples TRBV7-4 to TRBJ2-7, with D tentatively TRBD2 (7 bases). Trimming removed 8 bases from V and 0 bases from J, with 23 bases in between. CDR3 length equals 17 residues. Germline lookup yields CDR1 SGHVT and CDR2 SQSDAQ. This CDR3 is CASGRAGVSRNSYEQYF. CDR3 sequence (DNA): TGTGCCAGCGGGAGGGCAGGGGTGAGCAGGAACTCCTACGAGCAGTACTTC.

This chain's CDR3 is CASSVGLAGSSYEQYF. The CDR3 nucleotides are TGCGCCAGCAGCGTGGGACTAGCGGGTAGCTCCTACGAGCAGTACTTC. The chain joins TRBV5-1 to TRBJ2-7, with 12 bases aligning to TRBD2. The CDR3 length is 16 residues. Germline values: CDR1 SGHRS, CDR2 YFSETQ. Trimming cost V 4 bases and J 0 bases; bases outside gene matches: 5.

This clone was counted only a few times. The chain recombines TRBV29-1 with TRBJ2-3; 7 positions agree with TRBD2. V was clipped by 4 bases and J by 0 bases; unmatched bases: 4. The CDR3 loop spans 14 amino acids. Germline assignment: CDR1 SQVTM and CDR2 ANQGSEA. In DNA, the CDR3 is TGCAGCGTTGGGTGGGGAGGGAGCACAGATACGCAGTATTTT. It codes for CSVGWGGSTDTQYF.